The next 9 T cell receptor beta chains were all read from a single sample in a study of tumor-infiltrating lymphocytes in primary liver carcinoma. RNA isolated from unsorted whole blood supplied the blood RNA, with germline DNA also extracted. Total RNA amounting to 450 to 550 ng was the source from which TCR beta cDNA was made with a constant-region primer. A slightly modified ARM-PCR protocol with three nested multiplex PCR rounds produced these TCR beta libraries. The opening two PCR rounds, about 11 cycles each, paired TRBV1-TRBV30 forward primers with a C-beta reverse primer. MiXCR, applied by TCRdb to the multiplex PCR reads, yields one record per CDR3 protein. The sample lists almost 200,000 distinct CDR3 sequences; roughly 61% were seen once. Material for sequencing was peripheral blood. Source of these receptors: a woman in her sixties with primary liver carcinoma and hepatitis B virus infection.

This sequence joins TRBV11-3 and TRBJ2-2; 10 nucleotides agree with TRBD1. This CDR3 contains 16 residues. The germline CDR1 and CDR2 sequences are SGHNT and YENEEA. V was clipped by 11 bases and J by 3 bases; unmatched bases: 12. CDR3 residues: CACNPDRGHDTGELFF. In nucleotides, the CDR3 is TGTGCCTGCAACCCCGACAGGGGGCACGACACCGGGGAGCTGTTTTTT. The full variable domain, its missing parts supplied by reference TRBV11-3 and TRBJ2-2, is EAGVVQSPRYKIIEKKQPVAFWCNPISGHNTLYWYLQNLGQGPELLIRYENEEAVDDSQLPKDRFSAERLKGVDSTLKIQPAELGDSAVYLCACNPDRGHDTGELFFGEGSRLTVL.

Comments on this clonotype: A junction boundary mismatches the germline segment, possibly from a read error. The rearrangement uses TRBV12-3 or TRBV12-4 and TRBJ1-4; 7 nucleotides match TRBD1. The CDR3 loop spans 15 amino acids. The CDR3 DNA is TGCGTCAGCAGTTTTAAACAGGGGATGGCTGAAAAACTGTTTTTT. Translated: CVSSFKQGMAEKLFF.

As concerns this clonotype: One end of the junction does not line up with germline, which may come from a read error. The V call is TRBV7-9, the J call TRBJ2-1, with 13 bases that match TRBD2. CDR1 is SEHNR and CDR2 is FQNEAQ in the germline V gene (reference sequence). The length of the CDR3 is 14 residues. CDR3 amino acids: CASRLAGGYSEQFF. The CDR3 DNA follows: TGTGCCAGCAGACTAGCGGGAGGGTACAGTGAGCAGTTCTTC.

This clonotype is medium-sized. The V call is TRBV11-2, the J call TRBJ1-1; D not resolved. Germline V lookup: CDR1 SGHAT, CDR2 FQNNGV. The V gene lost 0 bases and the J gene lost 1 base, with 9 bases spanning the gap. The CDR3 spans 15 residues. CDR3 coding DNA: TGTGCCAGCAGCTTAGAACCTGGACCGAACACTGAAGCTTTCTTT. It codes for CASSLEPGPNTEAFF.

The chain is built from TRBV4-1 and TRBJ2-5; D could derive from TRBD1 or TRBD2 (5 bases each). Germline V lookup: CDR1 MGHRA, CDR2 YSYEKL. The V gene lost 3 bases and the J gene lost 7 bases, with 18 bases spanning the gap. The CDR3 runs 15 residues. The CDR3 region is CASSQRLGDPGTQYF. In DNA form, the CDR3 reads TGCGCCAGCAGCCAGAGGTTGGGGGACCCAGGGACCCAGTACTTC.

A word on this clonotype: Its ends do not fully match the called genes, so a read error is possible. This chain connects TRBV4-2 to TRBJ2-2; perhaps TRBD2 as D (5 bases). Germline lookup yields CDR1 LGHNA and CDR2 YNFKEQ. CDR3 length: 18 residues. CDR3 nucleotides: TGTGCCAGCAGCCAAGGGGATGTGGGGTGGGATAGGATCGGGAAGCTGTTTTTT. This codes for CASSQGDVGWDRIGKLFF.

The genes are TRBV4-2 and TRBJ2-7, with D perhaps given as TRBD1 or TRBD2 (5 bases each). Trimming took 0 bases from V and 0 from J, leaving 15 bases between them. There are 17 residues in the CDR3. Germline assignment: CDR1 LGHNA and CDR2 YNFKEQ. CDR3: CASSQELRGPSSYEQYF. DNA for the CDR3: TGTGCCAGCAGCCAAGAATTGAGGGGCCCTTCCTCCTACGAGCAGTACTTC.

This clonotype showed up just once. A read error is possible here, since a much larger clone lies one base away. The rearrangement uses TRBV6-1 and TRBJ1-5; D is uncertain. Germline V gene data show CDR1 as MNHNS and CDR2 as SASEGT. The CDR3 has 12 residues. DNA for the CDR3: TGTACCAGCAGTGTTTGGAGCCAGCCCCAGCATTTT. Translating it yields CTSSVWSQPQHF.

As for this clonotype: Germline and junction disagree at one end, which may indicate a read error. The J gene is TRBJ1-1, the V gene TRBV6-5; D may be TRBD1 (6 bases). Germline CDR1 and CDR2: MNHEY and SVGAGI. This CDR3 has 14 amino acids. The CDR3 is CAGSYFGGDTDAFF. CDR3 DNA sequence: TGTGCCGGCAGTTACTTCGGAGGGGACACTGATGCTTTCTTT.